The 11 T cell receptor beta chains below were found in one sample sequenced in a study of CD8 T cells in Susac syndrome. When the RNA was reverse transcribed, random hexamers were used with an input of roughly 0.45 to 1 ug. TCRdb re-called the immunoSEQ multiplex PCR reads through MiXCR, storing one row per CDR3 protein. The sample carries more than 120,000 distinct CDR3 sequences, 94% recorded once. The sample consisted of CD4+ T cells from PBMCs. These receptor sequences come from a human donor in good health.

This chain links TRBV10-3 with TRBJ1-1, with 7 bases identical to TRBD1. This CDR3 has 14 residues. Trimming at V came to 6 bases and at J to 5 bases, leaving 9 bases not matched to a gene. In germline, CDR1 is ENHRY, CDR2 SYGVKD. Here the CDR3 reads CAIRQGGSETEAFF. The CDR3 DNA reads TGTGCCATCAGGCAGGGGGGATCTGAAACTGAAGCTTTCTTT.

The chain combines TRBV10-3 with TRBJ2-5; 9 bases agree with TRBD2. There are 14 residues in the CDR3. Germline CDR1 reads ENHRY; CDR2 reads SYGVKD. V was pared by 5 bases and J by 4 bases, with 5 bases of the junction left unmatched. CDR3 sequence reads: CAISPNSGRETQYF. DNA of the CDR3: TGTGCCATCAGTCCGAATAGCGGGAGAGAGACCCAGTACTTC.

CDR3 DNA sequence: TGTGCCACCAGTTCCGACAGTAACTATGGCTACACCTTC. As protein: CATSSDSNYGYTF. This sequence joins TRBV24-1 and TRBJ1-2; a possible D gene is TRBD1 (5 bases). The germline V and J ends were trimmed by 6 bases and 1 base, with 8 bases remaining between them. The CDR3 has 13 amino acids. In germline, CDR1 is KGHDR, CDR2 SFDVKD.

The chain links TRBV6-8 to TRBJ2-7, with TRBD2 matching 10 bases. V lost 4 bases to trimming and J lost 0 bases; unmatched junction nucleotides: 3. The length of the CDR3 is 15 residues. Germline lookup yields CDR1 MNHGY and CDR2 SAAAGT. CDR3 bases: TGTGCCAGCAGTTCCGGACTAGCGGCCTCCTACGAGCAGTACTTC. The encoded protein is CASSSGLAASYEQYF.

This chain uses TRBV7-2 with TRBJ1-4; D is perhaps TRBD1 (6 bases). Germline-derived CDR1 and CDR2 are SGHTA and FQGNSA. CDR3 size: 15 residues. V lost 1 base and J lost 6, with 12 bases in between. The CDR3 is CASSLGGGGDEKLFF. As DNA, the CDR3 is TGTGCCAGCAGCTTAGGTGGGGGCGGCGATGAAAAACTGTTTTTT.

The chain employs TRBV5-1 and TRBJ2-2; no definite D call. This CDR3 contains 15 residues. Per germline, CDR1 SGHRS and CDR2 YFSETQ. V was clipped by 4 bases and J by 0 bases, with 10 bases between them. The DNA of the CDR3 is TGCGCCAGCAGCCCCGATCAACCGAACACCGGGGAGCTGTTTTTT. Translation gives CASSPDQPNTGELFF.

The V call is TRBV29-1, the J call TRBJ2-3; 12 bases are a match to TRBD2. In germline, CDR1 is SQVTM, CDR2 ANQGSEA. The length of the CDR3 is 14 residues. The V segment lost 8 bases and the J segment 8 bases; nucleotides outside the gene matches: 11. CDR3 bases: TGCAGCTGGACTAGCGGGACCCCCCCAGTTACGCAGTATTTT. This translates into CSWTSGTPPVTQYF.

This chain uses TRBV20-1 with TRBJ2-5; TRBD2 matches at 8 bases. This CDR3 has 14 residues. V trimming: 6 bases; J trimming: 5 bases; junction bases outside the gene matches: 11. Per the germline V gene, CDR1 is DFQATT and CDR2 is SNEGSKA (reference sequence). In nucleotides, the CDR3 is TGCAGTGCCTATAAAGCGGGAGTCGGGGAGACCCAGTACTTC. Translation gives CSAYKAGVGETQYF.

V and J are TRBV29-1 and TRBJ1-2, with a possible D match to TRBD1 (5 bases). Germline V CDR1 and CDR2: SQVTM, ANQGSEA. Trimming cost V 6 bases and J 8 bases, with 16 bases left between them. The CDR3 covers 12 residues. The CDR3 nucleotides read TGCAGCGTCCAGGGTTTTGGCGTCGGCTACACCTTC. Residues: CSVQGFGVGYTF.

The gene calls are TRBV5-1 and TRBJ1-1; no clear D gene. The germline V gene has CDR1 SGHRS and CDR2 YFSETQ. The germline V and J ends were trimmed by 1 base and 7 bases, with 8 bases remaining between them. CDR3 length equals 12 residues. CDR3: CASSLNDGEAFF. CDR3 bases: TGCGCCAGCAGCTTGAATGACGGTGAAGCTTTCTTT. Variable domain in full (rest from reference TRBV5-1 and TRBJ1-1): KAGVTQTPRYLIKTRGQQVTLSCSPISGHRSVSWYQQTPGQGLQFLFEYFSETQRNKGNFPGRFSGRQFSNSRSEMNVSTLELGDSALYLCASSLNDGEAFFGQGTRLTVV.

Only a few counts were recorded for this clonotype. V gene TRBV7-9 combines with J gene TRBJ1-1; 8 positions agree with TRBD1. The CDR3 runs 14 residues. CDR1 is SEHNR and CDR2 is FQNEAQ in the germline V gene (reference sequence). After removal of 8 bases from V and 1 base from J, the junction contained 6 bases not matched to a gene. CDR3 DNA sequence: TGTGCCAGCTCCGACAGGGGAAGGAACACTGAAGCTTTCTTT. Protein product: CASSDRGRNTEAFF.